These 9 T cell receptor beta chains came from one sample sequenced in a study of CD8 T cells in ankylosing spondylitis. TCRdb re-called the 5' RACE reads through MiXCR, storing one row per CDR3 protein. This table has roughly 230,000 distinct CDR3 sequences, roughly a tenth appearing once. Sequenced: blood, either unsorted or a sorted T cell fraction (not recorded which). The receptors were gathered from a male donor with ankylosing spondylitis or in good health (not recorded which).

This clonotype was found a few times. In DNA, the CDR3 is TGTGCCAGCAGCCAAGGTAGCGGGGGGGCTGTTAGCAATGAGCAGTTCTTC. This encodes CASSQGSGGAVSNEQFF. The chain carries TRBV4-2 and TRBJ2-1; 11 bases line up with TRBD2. The V gene end was trimmed by 1 base and the J gene end by 6 bases; junction bases not matched to a gene: 8. Germline lookup yields CDR1 LGHNA and CDR2 YNFKEQ. The CDR3 totals 17 residues.

This clonotype was recorded at least ten times. This sequence joins TRBV29-1 and TRBJ2-7; 7 positions match TRBD2. Per germline, CDR1 SQVTM and CDR2 ANQGSEA. The CDR3 runs 12 residues. V shed 7 bases, J shed 2 bases, and the junction held 5 bases outside the gene matches. CDR3 nucleotide sequence: TGCAGCGCAACCGGGAGGACCTACGAGCAGTACTTC. This codes for CSATGRTYEQYF.

This clonotype was picked up many times. The J gene is TRBJ2-1, the V gene TRBV6-5, with D perhaps matching TRBD2 (5 bases). CDR3 length: 18 amino acids. Germline V gene sequence: CDR1 MNHEY, CDR2 SVGAGI. V gave up 2 bases and J gave up 6 bases, with 23 bases separating them. CDR3 sequence reads: CASSYVGGERPPGNEQFF. The CDR3 DNA is TGTGCCAGCAGTTACGTGGGTGGGGAGCGCCCACCCGGCAATGAGCAGTTCTTC.

This clonotype was observed a few times. The rearrangement joins TRBV7-9 to TRBJ2-1; D may correspond to TRBD1 or TRBD2 (7 bases each). Trimming took 3 bases from V and 4 from J, leaving 13 bases between them. This CDR3 comprises 15 residues. The V gene's germline CDR1 is SEHNR and CDR2 FQNEAQ (reference sequence). The CDR3 reads CASSFQGGPYNEQFF. The CDR3 DNA follows: TGTGCCAGCAGCTTCCAGGGGGGGCCATACAATGAGCAGTTCTTC. Filled out from reference TRBV7-9 and TRBJ2-1, the complete variable domain reads DTGVSQNPRHKITKRGQNVTFRCDPISEHNRLYWYRQTLGQGPEFLTYFQNEAQLEKSRLLSDRFSAERPKGSFSTLEIQRTEQGDSAMYLCASSFQGGPYNEQFFGPGTRLTVL.

V and J are TRBV7-9 and TRBJ1-2; D possibly corresponds to TRBD1 (5 bases). CDR3 length: 15 residues. Trimming removed 1 base at V and 4 bases at J, with 13 bases between. The germline gives CDR1 SEHNR, CDR2 FQNEAQ (reference sequence). The chain's CDR3 is CASSLGGGATYGYTF. The CDR3 DNA follows: TGTGCCAGCAGCTTAGGGGGAGGGGCGACCTATGGCTACACCTTC. The full variable domain, with the rest looked up from reference TRBV7-9 and TRBJ1-2, is DTGVSQNPRHKITKRGQNVTFRCDPISEHNRLYWYRQTLGQGPEFLTYFQNEAQLEKSRLLSDRFSAERPKGSFSTLEIQRTEQGDSAMYLCASSLGGGATYGYTFGSGTRLTVV.

This clonotype was counted a few times. The V call is TRBV12-3 or TRBV12-4, the J call TRBJ2-1; no clear D gene. V was trimmed by 5 bases and J by 10 bases, leaving 12 bases between them. There are 12 residues in the CDR3. The DNA for the CDR3 is TGTGCCAGCAGTCGCCCGTACGCAGAGCAGTTCTTC. Translated: CASSRPYAEQFF.

This clonotype was found a few times. V gene TRBV4-2 combines with J gene TRBJ2-7; 7 bases line up with TRBD1. Germline lookup yields CDR1 LGHNA and CDR2 YNFKEQ. The trim removed 0 bases at V and 2 bases at J, leaving 4 bases unmatched. The CDR3 is made up of 15 amino acids. This CDR3 reads CASSQDLQGAYEQYF. The CDR3 DNA is TGTGCCAGCAGCCAAGATTTGCAGGGGGCCTACGAGCAGTACTTC.

This clonotype was detected many times. The gene calls are TRBV3-1 and TRBJ2-7; tentative D call: TRBD2 (6 bases). Per germline, CDR1 LGHDT and CDR2 YNNKEL (reference sequence). V shed 4 bases and J shed 5 bases, with 18 bases lying between them. The CDR3 covers 15 residues. CDR3 sequence: CASSPELARSNEQYF. CDR3 nucleotides: TGTGCCAGCAGCCCGGAACTAGCACGATCGAACGAGCAGTACTTC.

This clonotype was counted many times. V gene TRBV20-1 combines with J gene TRBJ1-5; 8 positions agree with TRBD1. Germline trimming cut 6 bases from V and 0 bases from J; bases unmatched to any gene: 10. This CDR3 spans 16 amino acids. The germline CDR1 and CDR2 sequences are DFQATT and SNEGSKA (reference sequence). CDR3 nucleotide sequence: TGCAGTGCGAAACCGGGGACAGGCAATAGCAATCAGCCCCAGCATTTT. Translated: CSAKPGTGNSNQPQHF.